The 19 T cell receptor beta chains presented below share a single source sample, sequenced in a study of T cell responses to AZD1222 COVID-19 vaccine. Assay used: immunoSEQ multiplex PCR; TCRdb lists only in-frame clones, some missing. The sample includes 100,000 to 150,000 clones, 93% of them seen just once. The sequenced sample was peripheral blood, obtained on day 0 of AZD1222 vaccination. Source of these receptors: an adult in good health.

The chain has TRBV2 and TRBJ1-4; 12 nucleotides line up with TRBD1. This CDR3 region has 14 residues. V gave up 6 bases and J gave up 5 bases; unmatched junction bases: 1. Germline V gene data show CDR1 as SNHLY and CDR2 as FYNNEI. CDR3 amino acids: CASRGTGGNEKLFF. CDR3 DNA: TGTGCCAGCAGGGGGACAGGGGGCAATGAAAAACTGTTTTTT. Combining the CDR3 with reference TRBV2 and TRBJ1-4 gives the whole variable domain EPEVTQTPSHQVTQMGQEVILRCVPISNHLYFYWYRQILGQKVEFLVSFYNNEISEKSEIFDDQFSVERPDGSNFTLKIRSTKLEDSAMYFCASRGTGGNEKLFFGSGTQLSVL.

CDR3 loop: CASRLKDNSPLHF. The DNA of the CDR3 is TGTGCCAGTAGGTTGAAGGATAATTCACCCCTCCACTTT. The V gene is TRBV19, the J gene TRBJ1-6; D ambiguous. The CDR3 runs to 13 residues. Deletions cut 6 bases from V and 5 bases from J, with 8 bases between. CDR1 is LNHDA and CDR2 is SQIVND in the germline V gene (reference sequence).

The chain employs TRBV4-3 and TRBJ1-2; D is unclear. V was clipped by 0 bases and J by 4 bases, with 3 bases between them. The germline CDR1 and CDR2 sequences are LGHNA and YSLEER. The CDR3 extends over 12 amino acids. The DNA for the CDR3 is TGCGCCAGCAGCCAAGACGGCTATGGCTACACCTTC. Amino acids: CASSQDGYGYTF.

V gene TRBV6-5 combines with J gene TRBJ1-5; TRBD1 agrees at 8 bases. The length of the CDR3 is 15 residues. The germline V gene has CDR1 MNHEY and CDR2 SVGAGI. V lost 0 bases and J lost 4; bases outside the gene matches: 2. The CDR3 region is CASSYSRQGNQPQHF. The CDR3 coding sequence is TGTGCCAGCAGTTACTCGAGACAGGGGAATCAGCCCCAGCATTTT.

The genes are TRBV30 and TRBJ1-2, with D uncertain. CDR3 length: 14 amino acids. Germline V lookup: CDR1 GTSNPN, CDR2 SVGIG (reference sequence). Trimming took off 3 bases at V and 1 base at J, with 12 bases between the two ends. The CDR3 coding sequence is TGTGCCTGGAGCCCGGGAGCGCGTAACTATGGCTACACCTTC. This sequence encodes CAWSPGARNYGYTF.

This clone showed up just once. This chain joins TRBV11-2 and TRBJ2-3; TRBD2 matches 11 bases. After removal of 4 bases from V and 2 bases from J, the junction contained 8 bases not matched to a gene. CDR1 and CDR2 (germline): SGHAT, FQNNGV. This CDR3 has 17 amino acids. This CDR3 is CASSSRTSGLATDTQYF. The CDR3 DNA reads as TGTGCCAGCAGCTCGCGGACTAGCGGGTTAGCCACAGATACGCAGTATTTT.

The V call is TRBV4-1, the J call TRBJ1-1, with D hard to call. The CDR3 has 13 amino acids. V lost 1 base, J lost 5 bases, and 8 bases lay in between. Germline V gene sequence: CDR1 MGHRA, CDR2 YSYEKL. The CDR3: CASSQGDWTEAFF. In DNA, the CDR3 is TGCGCCAGCAGCCAAGGGGATTGGACTGAAGCTTTCTTT.

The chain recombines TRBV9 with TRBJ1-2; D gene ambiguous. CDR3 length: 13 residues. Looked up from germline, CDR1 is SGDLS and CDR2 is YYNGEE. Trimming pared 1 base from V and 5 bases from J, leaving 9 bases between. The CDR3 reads CASSVLTGYGYTF. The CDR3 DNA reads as TGTGCCAGCAGCGTACTCACGGGGTATGGCTACACCTTC.

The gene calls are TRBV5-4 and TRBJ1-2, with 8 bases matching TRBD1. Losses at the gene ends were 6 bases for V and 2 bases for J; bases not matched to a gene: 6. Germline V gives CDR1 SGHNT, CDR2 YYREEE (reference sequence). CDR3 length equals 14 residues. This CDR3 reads CASTKDRENYGYTF. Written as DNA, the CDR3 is TGTGCCAGCACCAAGGACAGGGAGAACTATGGCTACACCTTC.

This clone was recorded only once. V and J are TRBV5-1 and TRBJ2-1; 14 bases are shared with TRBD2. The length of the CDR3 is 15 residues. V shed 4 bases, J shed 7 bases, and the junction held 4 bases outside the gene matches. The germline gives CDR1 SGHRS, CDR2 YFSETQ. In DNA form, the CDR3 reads TGCGCCAGCAGCCCGGGACTAGCGGGAGTAAATGAGCAGTTCTTC. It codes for CASSPGLAGVNEQFF. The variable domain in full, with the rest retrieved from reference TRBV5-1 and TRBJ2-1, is KAGVTQTPRYLIKTRGQQVTLSCSPISGHRSVSWYQQTPGQGLQFLFEYFSETQRNKGNFPGRFSGRQFSNSRSEMNVSTLELGDSALYLCASSPGLAGVNEQFFGPGTRLTVL.

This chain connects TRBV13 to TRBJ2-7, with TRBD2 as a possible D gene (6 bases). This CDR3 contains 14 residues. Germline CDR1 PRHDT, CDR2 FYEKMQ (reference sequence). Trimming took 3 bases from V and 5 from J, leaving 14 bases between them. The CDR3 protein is CASSLGGPMNEQYF. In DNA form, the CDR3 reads TGTGCCAGCAGCTTGGGGGGTCCCATGAACGAGCAGTACTTC. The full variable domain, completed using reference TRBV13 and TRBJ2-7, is AAGVIQSPRHLIKEKRETATLKCYPIPRHDTVYWYQQGPGQDPQFLISFYEKMQSDKGSIPDRFSAQQFSDYHSELNMSSLELGDSALYFCASSLGGPMNEQYFGPGTRLTVT.

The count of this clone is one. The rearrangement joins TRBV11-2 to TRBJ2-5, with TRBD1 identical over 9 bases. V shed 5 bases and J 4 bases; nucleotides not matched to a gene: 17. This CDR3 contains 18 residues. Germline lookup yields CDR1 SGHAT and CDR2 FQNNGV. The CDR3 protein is CASSRTGTGRMIGETQYF. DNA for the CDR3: TGTGCCAGCAGCCGAACCGGGACAGGGAGGATGATTGGAGAGACCCAGTACTTC.

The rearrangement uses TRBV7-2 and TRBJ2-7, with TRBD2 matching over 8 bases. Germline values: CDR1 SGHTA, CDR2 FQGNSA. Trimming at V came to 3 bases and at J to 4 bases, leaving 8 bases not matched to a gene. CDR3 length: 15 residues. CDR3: CASSFLASGQYEQYF. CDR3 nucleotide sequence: TGTGCCAGCAGCTTTTTGGCTAGCGGGCAATACGAGCAGTACTTC.

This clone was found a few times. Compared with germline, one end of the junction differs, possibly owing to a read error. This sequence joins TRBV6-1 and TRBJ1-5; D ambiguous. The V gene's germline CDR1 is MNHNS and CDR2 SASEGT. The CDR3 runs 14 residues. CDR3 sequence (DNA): TGTGCCAGCAGCGAAGAGGGAGGGTATCAGCCCCAGCATTTT. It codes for CASSEEGGYQPQHF.

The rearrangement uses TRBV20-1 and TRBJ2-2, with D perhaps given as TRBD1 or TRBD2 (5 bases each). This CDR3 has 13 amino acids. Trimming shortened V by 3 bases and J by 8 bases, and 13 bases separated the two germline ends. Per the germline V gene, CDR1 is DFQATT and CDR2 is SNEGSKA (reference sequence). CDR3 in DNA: TGCAGTGCTAGTGGGACGTGGGGGGGGGAGCTGTTTTTT. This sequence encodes CSASGTWGGELFF.

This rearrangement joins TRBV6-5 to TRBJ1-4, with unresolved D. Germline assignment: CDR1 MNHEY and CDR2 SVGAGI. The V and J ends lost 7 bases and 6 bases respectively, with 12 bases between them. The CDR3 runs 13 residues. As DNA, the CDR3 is TGTGCCAGCACCGAACCTTCGGATGAAAAACTGTTTTTT. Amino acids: CASTEPSDEKLFF.

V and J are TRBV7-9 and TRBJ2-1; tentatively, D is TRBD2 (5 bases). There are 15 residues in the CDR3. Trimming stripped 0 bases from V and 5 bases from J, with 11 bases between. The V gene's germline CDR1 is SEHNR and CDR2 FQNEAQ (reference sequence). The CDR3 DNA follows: TGTGCCAGCAGCTTAGCGAGCGGCCTCGACAATGAGCAGTTCTTC. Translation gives CASSLASGLDNEQFF.

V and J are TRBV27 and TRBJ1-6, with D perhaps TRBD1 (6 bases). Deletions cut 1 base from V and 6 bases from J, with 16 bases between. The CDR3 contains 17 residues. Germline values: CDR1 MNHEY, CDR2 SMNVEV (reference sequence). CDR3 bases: TGTGCCAGCAGTTTATTGGCCGCACAGGGTGGTAATTCACCCCTCCACTTT. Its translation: CASSLLAAQGGNSPLHF.

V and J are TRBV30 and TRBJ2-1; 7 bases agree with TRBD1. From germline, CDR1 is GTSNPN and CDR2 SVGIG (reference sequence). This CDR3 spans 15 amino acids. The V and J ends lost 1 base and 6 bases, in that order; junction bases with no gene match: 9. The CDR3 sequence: CAWSAYRGFFNEQFF. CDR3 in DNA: TGTGCCTGGAGTGCATACAGGGGTTTCTTCAATGAGCAGTTCTTC. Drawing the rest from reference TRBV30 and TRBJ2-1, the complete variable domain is SQTIHQWPATLVQPVGSPLSLECTVEGTSNPNLYWYRQAAGRGLQLLFYSVGIGQISSEVPQNLSASRPQDRQFILSSKKLLLSDSGFYLCAWSAYRGFFNEQFFGPGTRLTVL.